This T cell receptor beta chain was identified during a study of T-cell reconstitution after alpha-beta-depleted transplantation in children. The study, taken as a whole, reports: Newly produced T cells mostly provided counts and TCRbeta diversity after one year, as hyperexpanded clones declined. Expanded clones from the graft, numbering several hundred, reportedly supplied alpha-beta T cells about two months after transplant. In some patients, recipient T cells and intrathymic progenitors surviving conditioning explained high day-60 diversity.

It was with unique molecular identifiers that the TCRbeta library was prepared. From the PCR reads, TCRdb called clonotypes with MiXCR, one entry per CDR3 protein. The sample carries approximately 240,000 distinct CDR3 sequences, around 9.9% recorded once. The V gene's germline CDR1 is DFQATT and CDR2 SNEGSKA (reference sequence). V was pared by 1 base and J by 2 bases, with 11 bases between. CDR3 length equals 14 residues. The table lists this clonotype with many counts. The antigen is unknown. The V call is TRBV20-1, the J call TRBJ2-5, with unresolved D. The sequencing used PBMCs, collected before TCRalphabeta/CD19-depleted stem cell transplant. This clonotype originated in a child under two years old with acute myeloid leukemia, due to receive a stem cell transplant. This chain's CDR3 is CSARGRLRQETQYF. The CDR3 nucleotides read TGCAGTGCTAGAGGAAGACTGAGACAAGAGACCCAGTACTTC.